The following is a T cell receptor beta chain sequence with its context. Generated by immunoSEQ multiplex PCR, the TCRdb table keeps only in-frame clones and is missing some. The table shows tens of thousands of clones, with approximately 90% occurring only once. Looked up from germline, CDR1 is SGHDT and CDR2 is YYEEEE. V was clipped by 4 bases and J by 0 bases, with 7 bases between them. CDR3 length equals 13 residues. The record originates from a study of T cells in localized non-small cell lung cancer. The sequenced sample was PBMCs, obtained before any cancer treatment. This clonotype was obtained from a man aged 35 to 70 with stage II lung adenocarcinoma. The chain has TRBV5-6 and TRBJ1-2, with D tentatively TRBD1 (6 bases). The CDR3 protein is CASSRTANYGYTF. CDR3 sequence (DNA): TGTGCCAGCAGCCGGACAGCTAACTATGGCTACACCTTC.